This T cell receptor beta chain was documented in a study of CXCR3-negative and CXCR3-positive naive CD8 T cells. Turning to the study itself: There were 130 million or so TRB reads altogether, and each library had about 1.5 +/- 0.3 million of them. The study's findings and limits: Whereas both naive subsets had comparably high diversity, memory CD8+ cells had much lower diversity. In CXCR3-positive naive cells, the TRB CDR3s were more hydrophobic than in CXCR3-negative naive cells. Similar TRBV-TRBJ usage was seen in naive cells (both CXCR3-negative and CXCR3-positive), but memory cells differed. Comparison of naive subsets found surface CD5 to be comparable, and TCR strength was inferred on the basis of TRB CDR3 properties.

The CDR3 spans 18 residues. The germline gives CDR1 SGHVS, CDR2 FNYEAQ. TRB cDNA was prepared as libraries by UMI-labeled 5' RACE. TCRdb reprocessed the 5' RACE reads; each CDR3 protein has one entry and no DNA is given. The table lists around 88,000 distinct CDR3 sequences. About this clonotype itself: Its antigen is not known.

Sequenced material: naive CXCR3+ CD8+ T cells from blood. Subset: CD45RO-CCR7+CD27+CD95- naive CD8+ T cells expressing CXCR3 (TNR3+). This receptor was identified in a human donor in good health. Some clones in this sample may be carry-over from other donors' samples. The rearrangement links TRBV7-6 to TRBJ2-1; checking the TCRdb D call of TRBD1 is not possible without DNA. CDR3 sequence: CASSLDFGGLGSYNEQFF.